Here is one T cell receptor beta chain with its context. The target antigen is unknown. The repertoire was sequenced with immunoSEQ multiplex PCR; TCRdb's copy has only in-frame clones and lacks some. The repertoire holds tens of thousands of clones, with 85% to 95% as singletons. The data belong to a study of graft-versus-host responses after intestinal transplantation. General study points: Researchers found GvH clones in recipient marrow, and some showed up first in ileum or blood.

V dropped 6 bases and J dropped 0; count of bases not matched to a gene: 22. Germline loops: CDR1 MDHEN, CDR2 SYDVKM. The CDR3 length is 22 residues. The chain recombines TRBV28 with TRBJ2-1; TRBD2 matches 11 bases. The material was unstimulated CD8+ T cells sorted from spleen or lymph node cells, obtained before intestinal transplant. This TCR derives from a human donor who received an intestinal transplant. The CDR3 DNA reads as TGTGCCAGCAGCACGTACCGGGACGACGGACTAGCGGGCCGGAGCTCCTACAATGAGCAGTTCTTC. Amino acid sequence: CASSTYRDDGLAGRSSYNEQFF.